Following are 6 T cell receptor beta chains from one sample sequenced in a study of T cells in localized non-small cell lung cancer. Measured with immunoSEQ multiplex PCR; TCRdb has only the in-frame clones, and not every one. The sample lists some 19,000 clones, about 93% occurring once. The input for sequencing was peripheral blood, taken before any cancer treatment. Source of these receptors: a male donor aged 60 or over with stage I squamous cell lung carcinoma.

This clone came up once. The chain employs TRBV5-6 and TRBJ1-5; weak D call: TRBD1 (5 bases). Looked up from germline, CDR1 is SGHDT and CDR2 is YYEEEE. The CDR3 totals 14 residues. Deletions cut 2 bases from V and 7 bases from J, with 13 bases between. Written as DNA, the CDR3 is TGTGCCAGCAGCTTATGGCAGGGAACCCAGCCCCAGCATTTT. It translates to CASSLWQGTQPQHF.

The rearrangement links TRBV4-2 to TRBJ2-5; D perhaps matches TRBD2 (6 bases). The DNA end favors TRBJ2-7, so the J call may be wrong. This CDR3 is 19 amino acids long. Germline lookup yields CDR1 LGHNA and CDR2 YNFKEQ. CDR3 nucleotides: TGTGCCAGCAGCCAAGACGGGCCTTCCGGGGGTAAGCCCCCCTACGAGCAGTACTTC. Amino acids: CASSQDGPSGGKPPYEQYF.

V and J are TRBV7-9 and TRBJ2-7; the D gene is possibly TRBD2 (5 bases). Between the trimmed V and J ends, which lost 4 bases and 6 bases, there was a span of 10 bases. CDR3 length equals 12 residues. The V gene's germline CDR1 is SEHNR and CDR2 FQNEAQ (reference sequence). CDR3 sequence reads: CASSSDRGEQYF. CDR3 nucleotides: TGTGCCAGCAGCTCTGACCGGGGCGAGCAGTACTTC.

The chain recombines TRBV11-2 with TRBJ2-1, with 15 nucleotides matching TRBD2. This CDR3 is 16 amino acids long. Germline V gives CDR1 SGHAT, CDR2 FQNNGV. V was pared by 2 bases and J by 7 bases, with 3 bases of the junction left unmatched. The CDR3 DNA reads TGTGCCAGCAGCTTACTCGGGACTAGCGGGAGGAATGAGCAGTTCTTC. As protein: CASSLLGTSGRNEQFF. Combining the CDR3 with reference TRBV11-2 and TRBJ2-1 gives the whole variable domain EAGVAQSPRYKIIEKRQSVAFWCNPISGHATLYWYQQILGQGPKLLIQFQNNGVVDDSQLPKDRFSAERLKGVDSTLKIQPAKLEDSAVYLCASSLLGTSGRNEQFFGPGTRLTVL.

The chain uses TRBV7-2 and TRBJ1-2; no clear D gene. Germline V gene data show CDR1 as SGHTA and CDR2 as FQGNSA. Trimming took 2 bases from V and 4 from J, leaving 11 bases between them. The CDR3 spans 14 residues. CDR3 loop: CASSLPGVTYGYTF. In DNA form, the CDR3 reads TGTGCCAGCAGCTTACCCGGCGTTACCTATGGCTACACCTTC.

V is TRBV6-5 and J is TRBJ1-2, with 7 bases aligning to TRBD1. Germline CDR1 and CDR2: MNHEY and SVGAGI. V trimming: 7 bases; J trimming: 4 bases; junction bases outside the gene matches: 9. The length of the CDR3 is 14 residues. The CDR3 loop reads CASIPGGSGYGYTF. The CDR3 bases are TGTGCCAGCATCCCAGGGGGTTCGGGCTATGGCTACACCTTC.